A single sample gave rise to the 10 T cell receptor beta chains below, sequenced in a study of blood T cell repertoires in COVID-19. TCRdb keeps only in-frame clones here, not all; method: immunoSEQ multiplex PCR. The sample has roughly 50,000 clones, 80% to 90% seen once; the top ten hold roughly 7.4%. The source material was peripheral blood. The source of these receptors is a man aged 45 to 65 with acute or convalescent COVID-19.

The chain carries TRBV18 and TRBJ2-5, with 9 bases fitting TRBD1. This CDR3 is built from 13 residues. Germline CDR1 KGHSH, CDR2 LQKENI. V gave up 8 bases and J gave up 3 bases; unmatched junction bases: 4. In nucleotides, the CDR3 is TGTGCCAGCGGCAGGACAGGGGAAGAGACCCAGTACTTC. It encodes CASGRTGEETQYF.

The genes are TRBV28 and TRBJ1-1, with no clear D. V was clipped by 5 bases and J by 1 base, with 11 bases between them. The V gene's germline CDR1 is MDHEN and CDR2 SYDVKM. The CDR3 sequence is 14 residues long. In DNA, the CDR3 is TGTGCCAGCAGTCCTTATCAGAAGAACACTGAAGCTTTCTTT. Translated, it gives CASSPYQKNTEAFF.

V gene TRBV13 combines with J gene TRBJ2-7, with D possibly being TRBD2 (5 bases). V lost 7 bases, J lost 2 bases, and 15 bases lay in between. The CDR3 has 14 amino acids. Germline V CDR1 and CDR2: PRHDT, FYEKMQ (reference sequence). CDR3 amino acids: CASMERGKAYEQYF. The CDR3 nucleotides are TGTGCCAGCATGGAGAGAGGGAAGGCCTACGAGCAGTACTTC.

The chain uses TRBV30 and TRBJ1-1; TRBD1 matches at 7 bases. Germline V CDR1 and CDR2: GTSNPN, SVGIG (reference sequence). Trimming removed 8 bases from V and 11 bases from J; junction bases left unmatched: 14. The CDR3 covers 12 residues. This CDR3 reads CARQGQDAWAFF. The CDR3 region has the DNA TGTGCCCGCCAAGGACAGGACGCCTGGGCTTTCTTT.

This chain joins TRBV18 and TRBJ1-3; D possibly corresponds to TRBD1 (6 bases). With 6 bases removed from V and 8 bases from J, the gap between germline ends came to 14 bases. CDR1 is KGHSH, CDR2 LQKENI, per germline. The CDR3 covers 13 residues. As DNA, the CDR3 is TGTGCCAGCTCGGCAACAGGGAGAGACACCATATATTTT. This gives the protein CASSATGRDTIYF.

The rearrangement uses TRBV6-5 and TRBJ2-5; 15 nucleotides match TRBD2. CDR1 and CDR2 from the germline V gene are MNHEY and SVGAGI. The CDR3 totals 15 residues. V gave up 6 bases and J gave up 3 bases; unmatched junction bases: 2. For the CDR3, the DNA is TGTGCCAGCAGCGGGACTAGCGGGAGGAAAGAGACCCAGTACTTC. Its translation: CASSGTSGRKETQYF.

The V and J genes are TRBV27 and TRBJ2-7; D is perhaps TRBD1 (5 bases). CDR1 is MNHEY and CDR2 is SMNVEV in the germline V gene (reference sequence). The V end was cut by 5 bases, the J end by 1 base, with 12 bases between. The CDR3 is made up of 14 amino acids. CDR3 region: CASSVSTVSYEQYF. Here the CDR3 DNA reads TGTGCCAGCAGTGTCTCGACAGTTTCCTACGAGCAGTACTTC.

The rearrangement uses TRBV7-9 and TRBJ1-5; no definite D call. Germline V CDR1 and CDR2: SEHNR, FQNEAQ (reference sequence). The V and J ends lost 1 base and 0 bases respectively, with 7 bases between them. This CDR3 spans 15 amino acids. CDR3 amino acids: CASSLGQNSNQPQHF. CDR3 nucleotide sequence: TGTGCCAGCAGCTTAGGCCAGAATAGCAATCAGCCCCAGCATTTT.

CDR3 loop: CASSPGGYNEQFF. The CDR3 region has the DNA TGTGCCAGCAGCCCCGGGGGGTACAATGAGCAGTTCTTC. The chain joins TRBV9 to TRBJ2-1; TRBD2 aligns across 7 bases. The CDR3 totals 13 residues. J lost 4 bases, V lost 4 bases, and 2 bases had no gene match. Germline V gives CDR1 SGDLS, CDR2 YYNGEE.

This chain links TRBV19 with TRBJ2-5; no firm D call. The CDR3 loop spans 16 amino acids. CDR1 is LNHDA and CDR2 is SQIVND in the germline V gene (reference sequence). V lost 1 base and J lost 6, with 18 bases in between. CDR3 protein: CASSIGYQEVFQTQYF. CDR3 bases: TGTGCCAGTAGTATAGGGTACCAGGAAGTATTTCAGACCCAGTACTTC.